This TCR beta chain was sequenced during a study of T cells after yellow fever vaccination. Background on the study: The fractions with low cell numbers were processed using SMART-Seq v4 Ultra Low Input. Study-wide results and caveats: Weaker overall, the secondary response nonetheless peaked faster (day 5 versus 15). FACS-sorted repertoires could harbor abundant contaminating bulk-population clonotypes.

The authors made TCR cDNA by 5'RACE template switching, adding a universal primer site and UMIs. TCRdb used MiXCR to reprocess the 5' RACE reads, holding one entry per CDR3 protein. The table has hundreds of thousands of distinct CDR3 sequences, about 9.9% seen once. Per germline, CDR1 ENHRY and CDR2 SYGVKD. Trimming took off 6 bases at V and 3 bases at J, with 12 bases between the two ends. CDR3 length: 15 amino acids. This clonotype occurred a few times. Its target is unknown. This chain connects TRBV10-3 to TRBJ1-6; D is ambiguous. This material consisted of PBMCs, taken on the day of the first yellow fever vaccination. This TCR came from a man between 18 and 35 years old who received the YFV17D yellow fever vaccine. CDR3 region: CAIRGTGIYNSPLHF. CDR3 sequence (DNA): TGTGCCATCAGGGGTACGGGGATCTATAATTCACCCCTCCACTTT.